These 24 T cell receptor beta chains were all obtained from the same sample, sequenced in a study of blood T cells in healthy people across ages. Together with a sample-barcoded 5' primer, a J-beta primer mix was included in a second PCR lasting about 6 to 12 cycles. TCRdb processed the 5' RACE reads anew with MiXCR; each CDR3 protein has one entry. The sample includes hundreds of thousands of distinct CDR3 sequences, approximately 29% seen only once; the top ten take 15%. The sample taken for sequencing was blood. Every receptor here comes from a woman older than 75 in good health.

This clonotype was recorded many times. The rearrangement links TRBV11-2 to TRBJ2-3, with D maybe TRBD2 (6 bases). The CDR3 covers 15 residues. The germline CDR1 and CDR2 sequences are SGHAT and FQNNGV. V shed 5 bases and J shed 0 bases, with 12 bases lying between them. This CDR3 is CASSPVGLSTDTQYF. The CDR3, as DNA: TGTGCCAGCAGCCCCGTGGGACTGAGCACAGATACGCAGTATTTT.

This clonotype has only a few counts. This chain uses TRBV20-1 with TRBJ1-5, with TRBD1 matching over 9 bases. The ends lost 6 bases at V and 9 bases at J; junction bases unmatched: 15. CDR1 DFQATT and CDR2 SNEGSKA come from the germline V gene (reference sequence). The CDR3 is 15 residues long. In DNA form, the CDR3 reads TGCAGTGCCGGGGACAGGGCGGCCGCGATAGGGCCCCAGCATTTT. This gives the protein CSAGDRAAAIGPQHF.

Regarding this clonotype: An end of the junction does not agree with germline; a read error may underlie this. The V and J genes are TRBV5-1 and TRBJ2-6, with D perhaps TRBD1 (5 bases). Germline lookup yields CDR1 SGHRS and CDR2 YFSETQ. The CDR3 extends over 15 amino acids. The CDR3 loop is CASSFDDSGANVRTF. The CDR3 DNA reads as TGCGCCAGCAGCTTCGACGACTCTGGGGCCAACGTCCGGACTTTC.

In this sample, this clonotype turned up a few times. A clone one base away is much larger, so this may be a read error. The V and J genes are TRBV12-3 or TRBV12-4 and TRBJ2-7; perhaps D is TRBD1 or TRBD2 (5 bases each). The CDR3 has 14 residues. V was shortened by 4 bases and J by 3 bases, with 13 bases between the two germline ends. The CDR3 DNA sequence: TGTGCCAGCAGTTGGCAGGTGGGGGTCTACGAGCAGTACTTC. This encodes CASSWQVGVYEQYF.

This clonotype was found a few times. A read error may be the cause here, since a much bigger clone is one base away. CDR3 amino acids: CASSYSFGQYF. The CDR3 nucleotides are TGTGCCAGCAGTTACTCTTTCGGGCAGTACTTC. The gene calls are TRBV6-2 or TRBV6-3 and TRBJ2-5; no clear D. Germline assignment: CDR1 MNHEY and CDR2 SVGEGT. The CDR3 runs 11 residues. Trimming left V 0 bases short and J 11 bases short, with 7 bases between.

This clonotype was recorded at least ten times. The chain joins TRBV15 to TRBJ2-1; TRBD2 matches at 8 bases. V shed 2 bases and J 9 bases; nucleotides not matched to a gene: 9. The CDR3 length is 15 residues. Germline CDR1 LNHNV, CDR2 YYDKDF (reference sequence). As DNA, the CDR3 is TGTGCCACCAGCAGACCCCGGGGGGGCGGTGGTGAGCAGTTCTTC. It yields the protein CATSRPRGGGGEQFF.

This clonotype was observed at least ten times. The J gene is TRBJ2-5, the V gene TRBV20-1, with D possibly TRBD2 on 6 matching bases. This CDR3 comprises 14 residues. Trimming stripped 3 bases from V and 2 bases from J, with 13 bases between. Germline V gives CDR1 DFQATT, CDR2 SNEGSKA (reference sequence). CDR3 loop: CSASGGSRQETQYF. For the CDR3, the DNA is TGCAGTGCTAGCGGAGGGAGTCGACAAGAGACCCAGTACTTC.

This clonotype appeared a few times. A clone one base away is much larger, so this may be a read error. The V gene is TRBV7-6, the J gene TRBJ2-1; the match to TRBD1 covers 7 bases. The CDR3 spans 15 residues. The germline V gene has CDR1 SGHVS and CDR2 FNYEAQ. V lost 6 bases and J lost 13; bases outside the gene matches: 18. This CDR3 is CASRLWDSSQETQFF. CDR3 DNA sequence: TGTGCCAGCAGATTATGGGACAGCAGTCAAGAGACCCAGTTCTTC.

This clonotype was seen repeatedly, ten times or more. This chain uses TRBV13 with TRBJ2-5; TRBD1 matches at 7 bases. CDR1 is PRHDT and CDR2 is FYEKMQ in the germline V gene (reference sequence). Unmatched junction bases numbered 8, after V lost 5 bases and J lost 2 bases. CDR3 length equals 15 residues. The CDR3: CASSPRTGTQETQYF. CDR3 DNA: TGTGCCAGCAGCCCCCGGACAGGAACTCAAGAGACCCAGTACTTC.

The genes are TRBV6-6 and TRBJ1-5; D unresolved. Germline CDR1 and CDR2: MNHNY and SVGAGI (reference sequence). V lost 8 bases and J 5 bases, leaving 10 bases between the germline ends. CDR3 length: 12 amino acids. The CDR3 nucleotides are TGTGCCAGCTTCGACACCGATCAGCCCCAGCATTTT. This codes for CASFDTDQPQHF.

The chain joins TRBV2 to TRBJ2-7; a possible D gene is TRBD2 (6 bases). V lost 1 base and J 10 bases, leaving 14 bases between the germline ends. Germline V gene data show CDR1 as SNHLY and CDR2 as FYNNEI. CDR3 length: 13 residues. CDR3 in amino acids: CASSEGGREIQYF. CDR3 in DNA: TGTGCCAGCAGTGAAGGGGGTCGGGAGATCCAGTACTTC.

This clonotype has more than one count but fewer than ten. This may come from a read error, since a much larger clone is one base off. The rearrangement links TRBV20-1 to TRBJ2-3; D is unclear. Germline CDR1 reads DFQATT; CDR2 reads SNEGSKA (reference sequence). The CDR3 covers 13 residues. CDR3 DNA sequence: TGCGGTGCCGCAGGCTTTTCGACAGATACGCAGTATTTT. Translating gives CGAAGFSTDTQYF.

The gene calls are TRBV6-6 and TRBJ2-1, with 7 bases that match TRBD1. The CDR3 runs to 13 residues. The germline V gene has CDR1 MNHNY and CDR2 SVGAGI (reference sequence). Losses at the gene ends were 5 bases for V and 8 bases for J; bases not matched to a gene: 6. The CDR3 nucleotides are TGTGCCAGCAGTCCGACAGGGAGCTATGAGCAGTTCTTC. As protein: CASSPTGSYEQFF.

This clonotype came up a few times. The rearrangement links TRBV29-1 to TRBJ2-1; 9 bases fit TRBD2. Germline V gene sequence: CDR1 SQVTM, CDR2 ANQGSEA. This CDR3 region has 14 residues. Losses at the gene ends were 4 bases for V and 4 bases for J; bases not matched to a gene: 5. The CDR3 protein is CSVVGLAGYNEQFF. CDR3 sequence (DNA): TGCAGCGTTGTCGGGCTAGCGGGGTACAATGAGCAGTTCTTC.

This clonotype was seen ten or more times. This chain links TRBV7-2 with TRBJ1-1; TRBD1 might be the D (5 bases). Germline V gene lookup returns CDR1 SGHTA and CDR2 FQGNSA. V lost 5 bases and J lost 4, with 14 bases in between. The length of the CDR3 is 14 residues. The CDR3 coding sequence is TGTGCCAGCAGCCCGGTAGGGGCGTCCACTGAAGCTTTCTTT. Its protein product is CASSPVGASTEAFF.

V gene TRBV4-3 combines with J gene TRBJ2-3; 8 nucleotides align to TRBD2. The V gene end was trimmed by 3 bases and the J gene end by 0 bases; junction bases not matched to a gene: 14. The CDR3 spans 19 residues. Germline V gene sequence: CDR1 LGHNA, CDR2 YSLEER. Here the CDR3 reads CASSQDYGGAPSSTDTQYF. CDR3 bases: TGCGCCAGCAGCCAGGATTACGGGGGGGCCCCGTCTAGCACAGATACGCAGTATTTT.

This clonotype was seen repeatedly, ten times or more. The CDR3 spells CASSRTGGKVVNEQFF. CDR3 DNA: TGTGCCAGCTCCCGTACTGGGGGCAAGGTTGTGAATGAGCAGTTCTTC. V gene TRBV7-9 combines with J gene TRBJ2-1; a possible D gene is TRBD1 (6 bases). CDR1 is SEHNR and CDR2 is FQNEAQ in the germline V gene (reference sequence). The CDR3 is 16 residues long. Trimming removed 8 bases from V and 7 bases from J, with 24 bases in between. The complete variable domain, with remaining parts taken from reference TRBV7-9 and TRBJ2-1, reads DTGVSQNPRHKITKRGQNVTFRCDPISEHNRLYWYRQTLGQGPEFLTYFQNEAQLEKSRLLSDRFSAERPKGSFSTLEIQRTEQGDSAMYLCASSRTGGKVVNEQFFGPGTRLTVL.

The V gene is TRBV30, the J gene TRBJ1-2; D perhaps matches TRBD1 (6 bases). This CDR3 region has 12 residues. CDR1 GTSNPN and CDR2 SVGIG come from the germline V gene (reference sequence). CDR3 sequence reads: CACTYRVYGYTF. In DNA, the CDR3 is TGTGCTTGCACGTACAGGGTTTATGGCTACACCTTC.

To note about this clonotype: Given a much more abundant clone one base away, this may be a read error. V and J are TRBV20-1 and TRBJ2-4; tentatively, D is TRBD1 (5 bases). The CDR3 loop spans 14 amino acids. Per germline, CDR1 DFQATT and CDR2 SNEGSKA (reference sequence). V was cut by 2 bases and J by 3 bases, with 11 bases left in between. The CDR3 region has the DNA TGCAGTGCTAGATGCGCGCAGGGCAAAAACATTCAGTACTTC. It is translated as CSARCAQGKNIQYF.

The V and J genes are TRBV24-1 and TRBJ2-5; the D is unclear. This CDR3 contains 14 residues. V was pared by 5 bases and J by 5 bases, with 14 bases between. Germline V lookup: CDR1 KGHDR, CDR2 SFDVKD. CDR3 amino acids: CATSGIGLGETQYF. The DNA of the CDR3 is TGTGCCACCAGTGGTATCGGGCTGGGGGAGACCCAGTACTTC.

This clonotype was seen at least ten times. The chain carries TRBV7-3 and TRBJ2-1; D remains ambiguous. The V end lost 6 bases, the J end lost 0 bases, and 9 bases lay between the germline ends. Germline-derived CDR1 and CDR2 are SGHTA and FQGTGA. The CDR3 spans 14 residues. CDR3 bases: TGTGCCAGCAGTCTTAGTAGCTCCTACAATGAGCAGTTCTTC. Its translation is CASSLSSSYNEQFF.

The genes are TRBV6-5 and TRBJ2-1; 7 bases are shared with TRBD2. The CDR3 covers 14 residues. J gave up 10 bases and V 7 bases, and 13 bases lay outside the gene matches. Germline V gene lookup returns CDR1 MNHEY and CDR2 SVGAGI. CDR3 region: CASTGGGFDREQFF. Here the CDR3 DNA reads TGTGCCAGCACTGGCGGGGGTTTCGACCGGGAGCAGTTCTTC.

There are many counts of this clonotype. The chain is built from TRBV7-2 and TRBJ1-6, with D uncertain. In germline, CDR1 is SGHTA, CDR2 FQGNSA. The CDR3 totals 12 residues. V shed 9 bases and J shed 6 bases, with 9 bases lying between them. Written as DNA, the CDR3 is TGTGCCAGTTCGGGCTTTAATTCACCCCTCCACTTT. It yields the protein CASSGFNSPLHF.

A single count supports this clonotype. The chain has TRBV5-5 and TRBJ2-3; no clear D. CDR3 length equals 16 residues. Deletions cut 0 bases from V and 3 bases from J, with 14 bases between. Germline CDR1 is SGHKS and CDR2 is YYEKEE (reference sequence). CDR3 amino acids: CASSLVVSFNTDTQYF. The CDR3 DNA follows: TGTGCCAGCAGCTTGGTGGTCAGTTTTAATACAGATACGCAGTATTTT.